The clone carrying this T cell receptor (beta chain) was seen ten or more times. The sample comes from a study of T cells in Graves' hyperthyroidism and ophthalmopathy. About the research overall: Pretreatment peripheral blood was obtained at initial diagnosis.

CDR3 length equals 15 residues. Per germline, CDR1 MNHNY and CDR2 SVGAGI (reference sequence). V was pared by 5 bases and J by 3 bases, with 11 bases between. What was amplified from RNA transcripts were TCR beta CDR3 regions. First-round RT-PCR of the TCR CDR3 relied on the HTBI primer set. TCRdb re-called the multiplex PCR reads through MiXCR, storing one row per CDR3 protein. The sample lists around 760,000 distinct CDR3 sequences, roughly a third occurring once. Stable Graves' hyperthyroidism meant no ophthalmopathy progression within 18 months. Uncontrolled infection, other autoimmune disease, pregnancy or lactation barred patients from enrollment. For the diagnoses, clinical symptoms, serum thyroxine and TRAb, thyroid ultrasound and orbital computed tomography were used.

The receptor comes from a woman in her thirties or forties with Graves' hyperthyroidism. Sequenced sample: blood. The rearrangement links TRBV6-6 to TRBJ1-6; D unclear. The CDR3 sequence: CASSGLQSYNSPLHF. The CDR3 nucleotides are TGTGCCAGCAGTGGCCTACAAAGCTATAATTCACCCCTCCACTTT.